The clone carrying this T cell receptor beta chain was recorded a few times. Its specificity is unknown. This CDR3 is 17 amino acids long. The V gene's germline CDR1 is SGHTA and CDR2 FQGNSA. V trimming: 5 bases; J trimming: 3 bases; junction bases outside the gene matches: 9. This sample was included in a study of T cell responses to AZD1222 COVID-19 vaccine. Study-wide results and limits: Baseline seropositivity occurred in only six AZD1222 recipients. With dominance at 160-218 and 743-854, vaccine-associated CD4 TCRs spanned spike.

Clones were sequenced by immunoSEQ multiplex PCR, and TCRdb holds only the in-frame ones, with some missing. The sample has under 70,000 clones, roughly 90% seen once. This material consisted of peripheral blood, taken 28 days after the second AZD1222 dose. The TCR originated in an adult who received the AZD1222 COVID-19 vaccine. The gene calls are TRBV7-2 and TRBJ2-7; TRBD2 aligns across 14 bases. The CDR3 region is CASSPRGLAGDLYEQYF. The DNA of the CDR3 is TGTGCCAGCAGCCCTAGGGGACTAGCGGGAGACCTCTACGAGCAGTACTTC.